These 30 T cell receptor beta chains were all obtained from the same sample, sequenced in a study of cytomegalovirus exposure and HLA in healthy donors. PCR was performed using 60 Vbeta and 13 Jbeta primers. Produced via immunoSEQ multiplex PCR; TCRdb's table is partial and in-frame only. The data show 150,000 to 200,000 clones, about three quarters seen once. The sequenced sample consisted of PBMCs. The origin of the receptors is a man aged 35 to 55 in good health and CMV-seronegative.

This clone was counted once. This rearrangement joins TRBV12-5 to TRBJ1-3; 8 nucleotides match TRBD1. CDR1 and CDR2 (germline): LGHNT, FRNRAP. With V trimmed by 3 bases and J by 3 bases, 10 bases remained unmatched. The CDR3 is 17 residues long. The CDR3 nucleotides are TGTGCTAGTGGTTTCGGTGATCTGACAGGGGATGGAAACACCATATATTTT. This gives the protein CASGFGDLTGDGNTIYF. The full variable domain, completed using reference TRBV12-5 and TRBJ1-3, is DARVTQTPRHKVTEMGQEVTMRCQPILGHNTVFWYRQTMMQGLELLAYFRNRAPLDDSGMPKDRFSAEMPDATLATLKIQPSEPRDSAVYFCASGFGDLTGDGNTIYFGEGSWLTVV.

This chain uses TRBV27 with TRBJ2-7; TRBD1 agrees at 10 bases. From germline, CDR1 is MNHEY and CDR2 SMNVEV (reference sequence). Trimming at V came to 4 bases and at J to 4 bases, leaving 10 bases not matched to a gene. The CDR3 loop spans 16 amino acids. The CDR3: CASSSRGTGASYEQYF. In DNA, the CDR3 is TGTGCCAGCAGTTCACGCGGGACAGGGGCGTCATACGAGCAGTACTTC.

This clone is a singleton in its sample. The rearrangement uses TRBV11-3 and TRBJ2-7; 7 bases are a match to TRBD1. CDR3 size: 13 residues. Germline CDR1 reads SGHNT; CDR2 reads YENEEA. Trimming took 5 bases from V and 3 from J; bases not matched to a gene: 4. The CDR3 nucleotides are TGTGCCAGCAGCCGGGACAGAAACTACGAGCAGTACTTC. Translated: CASSRDRNYEQYF.

The CDR3 sequence: CAWSVIGAGQTEAFF. In DNA form, the CDR3 reads TGTGCCTGGAGTGTTATAGGGGCAGGGCAGACTGAAGCTTTCTTT. The rearrangement links TRBV30 to TRBJ1-1, with D possibly matching TRBD1 (5 bases). Per germline, CDR1 GTSNPN and CDR2 SVGIG (reference sequence). V shed 0 bases and J shed 5 bases, with 16 bases lying between them. This CDR3 has 15 residues.

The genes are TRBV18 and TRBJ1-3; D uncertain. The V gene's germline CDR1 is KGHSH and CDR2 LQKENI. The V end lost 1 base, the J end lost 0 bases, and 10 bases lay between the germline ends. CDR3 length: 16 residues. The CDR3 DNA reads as TGTGCCAGCTCACCACAGAGCGAAGCCTCTGGAAACACCATATATTTT. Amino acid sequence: CASSPQSEASGNTIYF.

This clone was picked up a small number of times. The CDR3 sequence: CASSQGVGGGYNEQFF. CDR3 DNA: TGCGCCAGCAGCCAAGGAGTCGGCGGAGGTTACAATGAGCAGTTCTTC. V usage is TRBV4-3 and J usage is TRBJ2-1; D perhaps matches TRBD2 (5 bases). CDR1 and CDR2 from the germline V gene are LGHNA and YSLEER. The CDR3 has 16 residues. The ends were cut back, 1 base at V and 4 bases at J, with 14 bases in the middle.

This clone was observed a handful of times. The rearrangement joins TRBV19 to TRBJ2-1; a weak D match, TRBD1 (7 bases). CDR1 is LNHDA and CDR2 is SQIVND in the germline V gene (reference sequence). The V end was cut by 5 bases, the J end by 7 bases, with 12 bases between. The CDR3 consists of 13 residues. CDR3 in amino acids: CASSATGRNEQFF. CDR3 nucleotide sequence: TGTGCCAGTAGTGCGACAGGGAGGAATGAGCAGTTCTTC.

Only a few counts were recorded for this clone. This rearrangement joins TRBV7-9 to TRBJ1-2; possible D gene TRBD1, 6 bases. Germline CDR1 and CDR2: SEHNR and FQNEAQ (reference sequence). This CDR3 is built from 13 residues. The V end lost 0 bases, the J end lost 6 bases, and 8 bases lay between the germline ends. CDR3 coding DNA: TGTGCCAGCAGCTTAGCATCAGGGGATGGCTACACCTTC. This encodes CASSLASGDGYTF.

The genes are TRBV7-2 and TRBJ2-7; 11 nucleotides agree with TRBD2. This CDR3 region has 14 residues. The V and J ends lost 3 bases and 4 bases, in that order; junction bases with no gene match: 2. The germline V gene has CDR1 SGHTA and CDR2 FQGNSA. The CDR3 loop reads CASSLTSGIYEQYF. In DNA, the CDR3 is TGTGCCAGCAGCTTGACTAGCGGGATTTACGAGCAGTACTTC. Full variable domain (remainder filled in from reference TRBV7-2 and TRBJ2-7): GAGVSQSPSNKVTEKGKDVELRCDPISGHTALYWYRQSLGQGLEFLIYFQGNSAPDKSGLPSDRFSAERTGGSVSTLTIQRTQQEDSAVYLCASSLTSGIYEQYFGPGTRLTVT.

The CDR3 DNA reads TGTGCCAGCAGCTCCGGAGAGCCAGTCTACGAGCAGTACTTC. Its translation is CASSSGEPVYEQYF. The J gene is TRBJ2-7, the V gene TRBV7-2; D not resolved. The CDR3 is 14 amino acids. CDR1 is SGHTA and CDR2 is FQGNSA in the germline V gene. Trimming took off 4 bases at V and 3 bases at J, with 13 bases between the two ends.

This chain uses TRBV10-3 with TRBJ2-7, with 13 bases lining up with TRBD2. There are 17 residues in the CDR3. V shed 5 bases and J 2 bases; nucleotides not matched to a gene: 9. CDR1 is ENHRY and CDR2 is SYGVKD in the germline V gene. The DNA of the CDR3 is TGTGCCATCAGTCGTCCCGGGACTAGCGGGGAGCCCTACGAGCAGTACTTC. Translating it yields CAISRPGTSGEPYEQYF.

This CDR3 is CASSTGLAGGGETQYF. In DNA, the CDR3 is TGCGCCAGCAGCACGGGACTAGCGGGGGGGGGTGAGACCCAGTACTTC. This chain uses TRBV5-1 with TRBJ2-5, with 16 bases that match TRBD2. The CDR3 consists of 16 residues. Germline trimming cut 4 bases from V and 5 bases from J; bases unmatched to any gene: 5. In germline, CDR1 is SGHRS, CDR2 YFSETQ.

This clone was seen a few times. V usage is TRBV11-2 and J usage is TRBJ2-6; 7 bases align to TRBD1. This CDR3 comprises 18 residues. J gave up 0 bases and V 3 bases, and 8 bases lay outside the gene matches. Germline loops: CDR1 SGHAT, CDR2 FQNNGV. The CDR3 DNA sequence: TGTGCCAGCAGCTTCTCGACAGGGTTCCTCTCTGGGGCCAACGTCCTGACTTTC. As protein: CASSFSTGFLSGANVLTF.

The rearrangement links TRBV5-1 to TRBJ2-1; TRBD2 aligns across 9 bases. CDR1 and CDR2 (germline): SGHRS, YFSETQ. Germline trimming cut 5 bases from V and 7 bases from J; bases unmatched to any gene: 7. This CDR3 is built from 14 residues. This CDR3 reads CASRRTSDGNEQFF. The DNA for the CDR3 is TGCGCCAGCAGACGGACTAGCGATGGAAATGAGCAGTTCTTC.

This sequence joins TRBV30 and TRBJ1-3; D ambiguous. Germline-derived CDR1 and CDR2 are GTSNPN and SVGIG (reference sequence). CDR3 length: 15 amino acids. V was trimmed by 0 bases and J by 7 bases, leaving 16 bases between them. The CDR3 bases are TGTGCCTGGAGTGTCATCACAGCGGCACGGAACACCATATATTTT. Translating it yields CAWSVITAARNTIYF.

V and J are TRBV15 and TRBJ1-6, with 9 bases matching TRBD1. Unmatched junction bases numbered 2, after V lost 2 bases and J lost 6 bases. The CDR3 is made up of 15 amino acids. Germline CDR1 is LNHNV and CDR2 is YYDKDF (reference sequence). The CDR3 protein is CATSRQGQGNSPLHF. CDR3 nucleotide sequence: TGTGCCACCAGCAGACAGGGACAGGGTAATTCACCCCTCCACTTT.

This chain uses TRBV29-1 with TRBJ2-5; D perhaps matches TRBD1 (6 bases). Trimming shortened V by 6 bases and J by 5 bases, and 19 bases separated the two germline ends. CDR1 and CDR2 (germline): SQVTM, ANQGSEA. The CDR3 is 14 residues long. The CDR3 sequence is CSVLIQGRGETQYF. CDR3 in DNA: TGCAGCGTGCTTATACAGGGTAGAGGGGAGACCCAGTACTTC.

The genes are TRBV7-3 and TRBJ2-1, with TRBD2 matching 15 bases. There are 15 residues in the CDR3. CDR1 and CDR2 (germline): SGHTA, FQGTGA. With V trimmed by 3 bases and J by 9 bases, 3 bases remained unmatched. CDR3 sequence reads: CASSFGLAGGGEQFF. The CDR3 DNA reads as TGTGCCAGCAGCTTCGGACTAGCGGGAGGGGGTGAGCAGTTCTTC.

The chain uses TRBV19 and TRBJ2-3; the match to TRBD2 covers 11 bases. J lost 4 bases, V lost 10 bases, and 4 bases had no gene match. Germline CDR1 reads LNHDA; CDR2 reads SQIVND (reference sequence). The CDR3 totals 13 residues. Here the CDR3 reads CATRLAGSDTQYF. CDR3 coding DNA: TGTGCCACCCGACTAGCGGGGTCAGATACGCAGTATTTT.

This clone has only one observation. Written as DNA, the CDR3 is TGCGCCAGCAGCGCCTCTAGCGGTCTCTACGAGCAGTACTTC. Encoded protein: CASSASSGLYEQYF. The chain couples TRBV5-1 to TRBJ2-7, with 7 bases lining up with TRBD2. Trimming cost V 4 bases and J 3 bases; bases outside gene matches: 7. Looked up from germline, CDR1 is SGHRS and CDR2 is YFSETQ. CDR3 length equals 14 residues. The full variable domain, its missing parts supplied by reference TRBV5-1 and TRBJ2-7, is KAGVTQTPRYLIKTRGQQVTLSCSPISGHRSVSWYQQTPGQGLQFLFEYFSETQRNKGNFPGRFSGRQFSNSRSEMNVSTLELGDSALYLCASSASSGLYEQYFGPGTRLTVT.

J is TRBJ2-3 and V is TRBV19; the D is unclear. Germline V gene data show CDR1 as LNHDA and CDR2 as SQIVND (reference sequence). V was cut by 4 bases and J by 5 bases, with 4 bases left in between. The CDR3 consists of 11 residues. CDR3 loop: CASSRQDTQYF. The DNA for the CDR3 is TGTGCCAGTAGTAGGCAAGATACGCAGTATTTT.

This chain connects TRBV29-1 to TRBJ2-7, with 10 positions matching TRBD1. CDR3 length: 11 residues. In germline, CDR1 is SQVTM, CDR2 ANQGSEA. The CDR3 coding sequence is TGCACCTGGACAGGGGGCTACGAGCAGTACTTC. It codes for CTWTGGYEQYF.

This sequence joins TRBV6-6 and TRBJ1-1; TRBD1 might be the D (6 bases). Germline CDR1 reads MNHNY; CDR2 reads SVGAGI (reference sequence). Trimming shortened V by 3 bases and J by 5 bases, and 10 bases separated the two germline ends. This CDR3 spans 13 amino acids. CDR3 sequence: CASSYIRGTEAFF. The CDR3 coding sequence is TGTGCCAGCAGTTATATAAGGGGGACTGAAGCTTTCTTT.

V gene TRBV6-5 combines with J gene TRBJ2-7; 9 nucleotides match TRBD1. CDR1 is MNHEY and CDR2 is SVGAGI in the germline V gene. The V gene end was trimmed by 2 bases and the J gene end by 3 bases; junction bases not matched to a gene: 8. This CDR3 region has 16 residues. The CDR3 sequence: CASSYDTGTGNYEQYF. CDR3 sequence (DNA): TGTGCCAGCAGTTACGATACCGGGACAGGGAACTACGAGCAGTACTTC.

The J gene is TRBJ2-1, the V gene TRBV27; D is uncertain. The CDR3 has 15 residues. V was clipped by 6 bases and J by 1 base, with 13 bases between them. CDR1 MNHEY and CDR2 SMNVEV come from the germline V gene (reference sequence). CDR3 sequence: CASSRGESSYNEQFF. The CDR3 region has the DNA TGTGCCAGCAGCCGTGGTGAGTCGTCCTACAATGAGCAGTTCTTC.

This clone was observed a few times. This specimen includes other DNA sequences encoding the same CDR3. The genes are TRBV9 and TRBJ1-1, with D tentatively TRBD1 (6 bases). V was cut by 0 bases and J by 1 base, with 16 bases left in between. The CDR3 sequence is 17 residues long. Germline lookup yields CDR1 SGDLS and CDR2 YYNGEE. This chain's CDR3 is CASSVVNRDKWNTEAFF. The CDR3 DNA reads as TGTGCCAGCAGCGTAGTTAACAGGGACAAGTGGAACACTGAAGCTTTCTTT.

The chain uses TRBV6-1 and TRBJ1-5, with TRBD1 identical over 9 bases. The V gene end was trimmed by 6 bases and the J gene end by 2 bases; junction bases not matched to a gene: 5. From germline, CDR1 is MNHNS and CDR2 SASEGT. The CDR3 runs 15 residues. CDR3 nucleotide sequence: TGTGCCAGCAGAGGCGACAGGGGGGGCAATCAGCCCCAGCATTTT. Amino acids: CASRGDRGGNQPQHF.

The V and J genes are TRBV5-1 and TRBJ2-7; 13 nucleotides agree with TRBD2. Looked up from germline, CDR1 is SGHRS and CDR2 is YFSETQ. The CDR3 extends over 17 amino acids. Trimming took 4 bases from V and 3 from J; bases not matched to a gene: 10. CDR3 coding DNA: TGCGCCAGCAGCACTCAGGCACTAGCGGGAGGGCTCTACGAGCAGTACTTC. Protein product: CASSTQALAGGLYEQYF.

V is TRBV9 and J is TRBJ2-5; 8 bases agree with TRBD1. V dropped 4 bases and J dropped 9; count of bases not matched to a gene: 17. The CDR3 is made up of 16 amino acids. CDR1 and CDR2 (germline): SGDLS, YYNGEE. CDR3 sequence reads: CASSMQAGTGFMAQYF. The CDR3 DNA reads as TGTGCCAGCAGCATGCAAGCCGGGACAGGCTTCATGGCCCAGTACTTC.

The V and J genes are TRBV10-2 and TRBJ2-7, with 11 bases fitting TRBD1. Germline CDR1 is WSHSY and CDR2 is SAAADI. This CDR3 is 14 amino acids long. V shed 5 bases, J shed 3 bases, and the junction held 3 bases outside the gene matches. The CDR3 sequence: CASSRDRGSYEQYF. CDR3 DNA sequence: TGCGCCAGCAGTCGGGACAGGGGGAGCTACGAGCAGTACTTC.